This TCR beta chain came from a study of cytomegalovirus exposure and HLA in healthy donors. About the study: Later analysis reported that the roughly 110 validation repertoires shared the platform of the 650 to 700 first-cohort repertoires.

V trimming: 0 bases; J trimming: 5 bases; junction bases outside the gene matches: 6. Germline V lookup: CDR1 SGHVS, CDR2 FNYEAQ. The CDR3 totals 15 residues. Using immunoSEQ multiplex PCR, the repertoire was profiled, and TCRdb retains in-frame clones only, with some absent. The table has roughly 120,000 clones, roughly 83% seen once; the top ten hold under 5%. With respect to this clone: Its antigen is currently unknown.

The study's findings and limits: First-cohort TCR clusters tended to co-occur in the roughly 130 validation repertoires, a later analysis found. In vitro experiments confirmed that a few CMV-associated chains were specific for CMV antigens.

The rearrangement joins TRBV7-6 to TRBJ2-5, with TRBD2 identical over 7 bases. Sequenced material: PBMCs. This clonotype originated in a man between 18 and 29 years old in good health and CMV-seronegative. CDR3 in DNA: TGTGCCAGCAGCTTAGCCGGCGGGAGTGGGGAGACCCAGTACTTC. Protein: CASSLAGGSGETQYF.